These T cell receptor beta chains were read from a single sample in a study of blood T cells in healthy people across ages. TCRdb reprocessed the 5' RACE reads with MiXCR, giving one entry per CDR3 protein. The sample lists around 800,000 distinct CDR3 sequences, under 80% seen once, with roughly 26% in the top ten. Source material: blood. The source is a man aged 25-40 years in good health. CDR3s include the opening cysteine and the closing phenylalanine or tryptophan. A D gene is named only where the DNA matches it firmly. Not every row has a clone size; where given, it reads once, few, many or a size class.

d_call,clone_size,v_call,j_call,cdr3_nt,cdr3_aa
TRBD2,.,TRBV9,TRBJ2-2,TGTGCCAGCAGTGACGCACTAGCGGGGGGGGTCACCGGGGAGCTGTTTTTT,CASSDALAGGVTGELFF
.,.,TRBV28,TRBJ2-3,TGTGCCAGCAGTTTAGGGCGGGGCCGCGGGGATACGCAGTATTTT,CASSLGRGRGDTQYF
.,.,TRBV7-2,TRBJ2-5,TGTGCCAGCAGCGCGGGCAGGGTACGAGAGACCCAGTACTTC,CASSAGRVRETQYF
.,.,TRBV12-3/TRBV12-4,TRBJ2-1,TGTGCCAGCATCCAAGCCCCGACCTTGAATGAGCAGTTCTTC,CASIQAPTLNEQFF
.,few,TRBV4-2,TRBJ2-1,TGTGCCAGCAGCCAAGATATCCCCCTTGACTATTACAATGAGCAGTTCTTC,CASSQDIPLDYYNEQFF
TRBD1,.,TRBV7-2,TRBJ2-1,TGTGCCAGCAGCCCACGGACAGGGGGCAAGAATGAGCAGTTCTTC,CASSPRTGGKNEQFF
.,.,TRBV24-1,TRBJ2-5,TGTGCCACCAGCAGACAGGGACTCCAAGAGACCCAGTACTTC,CATSRQGLQETQYF
TRBD2,.,TRBV4-3,TRBJ2-5,TGCGCCAGCAGCCAAGAAACGAGGCTAGCGGGGGATGGGGAGACCCAGTACTTC,CASSQETRLAGDGETQYF
.,.,TRBV7-9,TRBJ2-7,TGTGCCAGCAGCTTTTCCCTCTACGAGCAGTACTTC,CASSFSLYEQYF
TRBD1,.,TRBV6-5,TRBJ2-4,TGTGCCAGCAGTTCTGGACCTCGGACAGGGTGGGAGAACATTCAGTACTTC,CASSSGPRTGWENIQYF
.,few,TRBV4-3,TRBJ2-3,TGCGCCAGCAGCCAAGATAGGGCTCAAGGGGATACGCAGTATTTT,CASSQDRAQGDTQYF
TRBD1,.,TRBV29-1,TRBJ2-5,TGCAGCGTCGCCGACAGGGGGGAGACCCAGTACTTC,CSVADRGETQYF
.,.,TRBV21-1,TRBJ2-5,TGTGCCAGCAGCAATCGGGGGGTGCATGAGACCCAGTACTTC,CASSNRGVHETQYF
.,.,TRBV7-2,TRBJ2-2,TGTGCCAGCAGCGTCGGGTCTTCGAACACCGGGGAGCTGTTTTTT,CASSVGSSNTGELFF
.,.,TRBV3-1,TRBJ2-7,TGTGCCAGCAGTCTCGACGGGGCCGGGACCGACTACGAGCAGTACTTC,CASSLDGAGTDYEQYF
.,.,TRBV29-1,TRBJ2-5,TGCAGCGTTGACGTGGTCGGAGAGACCCAGTACTTC,CSVDVVGETQYF
TRBD1,.,TRBV29-1,TRBJ2-1,TGCAGCGTGAGGGACAGGGGGCTTCAAAATGAGCAGTTCTTC,CSVRDRGLQNEQFF
.,.,TRBV5-1,TRBJ2-5,TGCGCCAGCAGCTTCTCGCGCGTGGAAGAGACCCAGTACTTC,CASSFSRVEETQYF
.,few,TRBV27,TRBJ2-5,TGTGCCAGCAGTTTGGAACAGGGGGGGAAGACCCAGTACTTC,CASSLEQGGKTQYF
TRBD1,.,TRBV7-2,TRBJ1-6,TGTGCCAGCAGCATACAAGGGGGACAGGGGACTTCACCCCTCCACTTT,CASSIQGGQGTSPLHF
.,.,TRBV12-3/TRBV12-4,TRBJ1-2,TGTGCCACCCGACAGAGCTATGGCTACACCTTC,CATRQSYGYTF
.,.,TRBV9,TRBJ2-7,TGTGCCAGCAGCGTAGCGGCGCGTCCTCACGAGCAGTACTTC,CASSVAARPHEQYF
TRBD1,few,TRBV29-1,TRBJ2-5,TGCAGCTACAACAGGGGGACCCCGGAGACCCAGTACTTC,CSYNRGTPETQYF
.,.,TRBV30,TRBJ2-1,TGTGCCTGGGGCAGGTACAATGAGCAGTTCTTC,CAWGRYNEQFF
TRBD2,.,TRBV6-5,TRBJ2-3,TGTGCCAGCAGTCGGACTAGCGGGGCACAGGATACGCAGTATTTT,CASSRTSGAQDTQYF
TRBD1,many,TRBV5-1,TRBJ2-7,TGCGCCAGCAGCTCCGACGGGACAGGGTTTTACGAGCAGTACTTC,CASSSDGTGFYEQYF
.,few,TRBV29-1,TRBJ2-7,TGCAGCGTTGAAGATCGTTACGAGCAGTACTTC,CSVEDRYEQYF
.,.,TRBV2,TRBJ1-1,TGTGCCAGCAGTGCCTGGGGGGGCTCTGAAGCTTTCTTT,CASSAWGGSEAFF
.,.,TRBV6-4,TRBJ2-5,TGTGCCAGCAGAGAGGCGGCGAGCCAAGAGACCCAGTACTTC,CASREAASQETQYF
.,.,TRBV12-3/TRBV12-4,TRBJ1-6,TGTGCCAGCAGTTGGGGGGTAAATAATTCACCCCTCCACTTT,CASSWGVNNSPLHF
TRBD2,.,TRBV20-1,TRBJ2-3,TGCAGTGCTCCGCTCACTAGCGGGTATGCAGATACGCAGTATTTT,CSAPLTSGYADTQYF
.,.,TRBV7-2,TRBJ1-5,TGTGCCAGCAGCTTAATCTATAGCAATCAGCCCCAGCATTTT,CASSLIYSNQPQHF
.,.,TRBV14,TRBJ2-5,TGTGCCAGCAGCCAAGGAGGGGGGAAGACCCAGTACTTC,CASSQGGGKTQYF
.,.,TRBV5-1,TRBJ1-1,TGCGCCAGCAGCATGAGGGTAGGAAGCACTGAAGCTTTCTTT,CASSMRVGSTEAFF
.,.,TRBV4-2,TRBJ2-1,TGTGCCAGCAGCCAAGGGGTTGATGAGCAGTTCTTC,CASSQGVDEQFF
.,.,TRBV9,TRBJ2-5,TGTGCCAGCAGCGTAGCAGGGACCGCAGAGACCCAGTACTTC,CASSVAGTAETQYF
TRBD2,once,TRBV6-5,TRBJ2-7,TGTGCCAGCAGTACCGGACGGGGGGTATACGAGCAGTACTTT,CASSTGRGVYEQYF
.,.,TRBV2,TRBJ1-1,TGTGCCAGCAGCCGCACCACCTCAGGGAGCCGGGAGACTGAAGCTTTCTTT,CASSRTTSGSRETEAFF
.,few,TRBV29-1,TRBJ2-5,TGCAGCGTTGCAGCGAGGAAAGAGACCCAGTACTTC,CSVAARKETQYF
.,.,TRBV7-9,TRBJ1-5,TGTGCCAGCAGCCGGGGGGGTCAGCCCCAGCATTTT,CASSRGGQPQHF
.,.,TRBV7-9,TRBJ2-5,TGTGCCAGCAGCTGGGACGGGAGCTTGGAGCAGTACTTC,CASSWDGSLEQYF
TRBD2,.,TRBV12-3/TRBV12-4,TRBJ2-4,TGTGCCAGCAGTTTGGGACTAGCGGTGGGGCAGTACTTC,CASSLGLAVGQYF
.,.,TRBV12-3/TRBV12-4,TRBJ2-3,TGTGCCAGCAGTTTTTCGCGCCCCACGGGTACGCAGTATTTT,CASSFSRPTGTQYF
.,.,TRBV11-2,TRBJ2-3,TGTGCCAGCAGCGACCCGGGGCGGGGTATAGATACGCAGTATTTT,CASSDPGRGIDTQYF
.,.,TRBV29-1,TRBJ1-4,TGCAGCGTTGGAAGTATAGGCTCTAATGAAAAACTGTTTTTT,CSVGSIGSNEKLFF
.,.,TRBV4-3,TRBJ1-1,TGCGCCAGCAGCCAAGATCGGGCAGGGTTTCGAGCTTTCTTT,CASSQDRAGFRAFF
TRBD1,once,TRBV9,TRBJ2-3,TGTGCCAGCAGCATCGGACAGGTCCGGACGCAGTATTTT,CASSIGQVRTQYF
.,.,TRBV6-5,TRBJ2-3,TGTGCCAGCAGTTACTCGGGCGGGGTTGGGGGCACAGATACGCAGTATTTT,CASSYSGGVGGTDTQYF
.,.,TRBV27,TRBJ1-2,TGTGCCAGCAGATTATCGGTAGTGGAGGGCTTTAACTATGGCTACACCTTC,CASRLSVVEGFNYGYTF
TRBD2,.,TRBV12-3/TRBV12-4,TRBJ2-3,TGTGCCACCGCGTCGACTAGCGCTGGCACAGATACGCAGTATTTT,CATASTSAGTDTQYF
.,.,TRBV9,TRBJ1-2,TGTGCCAGCAGCGACAACAGAGCTAACTATGGCTACACCTTC,CASSDNRANYGYTF
.,.,TRBV27,TRBJ2-1,TGTGCCAGCAGTACATCGTCGGCGGGGTGGTACAATGAGCAGTTCTTC,CASSTSSAGWYNEQFF